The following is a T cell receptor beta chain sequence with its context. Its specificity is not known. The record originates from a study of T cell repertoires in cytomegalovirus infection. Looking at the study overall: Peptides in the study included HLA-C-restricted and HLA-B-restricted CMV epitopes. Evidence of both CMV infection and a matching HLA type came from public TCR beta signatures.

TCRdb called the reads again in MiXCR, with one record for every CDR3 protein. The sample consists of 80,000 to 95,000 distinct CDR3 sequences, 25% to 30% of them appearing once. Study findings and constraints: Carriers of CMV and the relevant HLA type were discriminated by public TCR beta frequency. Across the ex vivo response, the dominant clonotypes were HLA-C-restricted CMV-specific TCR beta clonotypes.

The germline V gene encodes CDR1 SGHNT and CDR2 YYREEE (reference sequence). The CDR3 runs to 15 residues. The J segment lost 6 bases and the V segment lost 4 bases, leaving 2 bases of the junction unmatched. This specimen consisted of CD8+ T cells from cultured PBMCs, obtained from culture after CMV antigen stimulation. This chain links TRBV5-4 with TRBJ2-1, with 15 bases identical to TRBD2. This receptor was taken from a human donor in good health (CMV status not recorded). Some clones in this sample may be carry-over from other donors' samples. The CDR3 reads CASSGGLAGGNEQFF. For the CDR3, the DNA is TGTGCCAGCAGCGGGGGACTAGCGGGGGGCAATGAGCAGTTCTTC.